The sequence of this T cell receptor beta chain was determined in a study of shared clonotypes between healthy human individuals. Every unsorted PBMC PCR replicate was loaded with roughly 0.3 ug DNA, approximately 30,000 T cell genomes. Per the study methods: From ImmunoSEQ came sequences covering only the junction and carrying no quality scores, so filtering differed. Method: immunoSEQ multiplex PCR; TCRdb's copy keeps in-frame clones and lacks some. For V, J and clone size, that table is used; D and trimming come from the DNA. Among some 500,000 clones listed, roughly 78% were seen once. The study drew all its donors from Caucasian adults living in Nashville, Tennessee. About 90 million PBMCs supplied genomic DNA for unsorted samples. CDR1 is MNHEY, CDR2 SVGAGI, per germline. The germline V and J ends were trimmed by 6 bases and 5 bases, with 16 bases remaining between them. The CDR3 has 14 amino acids.

V is TRBV6-5 and J is TRBJ2-5; a possible D gene is TRBD1 (5 bases). Sequencing was carried out using PBMCs. This TCR came from a woman in her 40s in good health. Some clones in this sample may be carry-over from other donors' samples. The CDR3 spells CASRGLTVWETQYF. CDR3 sequence (DNA): TGTGCCAGCAGAGGCCTGACAGTGTGGGAGACCCAGTACTTC.